The 6 T cell receptor beta chains in this list originate from one sample, sequenced in a study of CD8+CD57+ T cells in acquired aplastic anemia. TCR beta VDJ and CDR3 were profiled, and genomic DNA was the template. TCRdb redid the calling of the reads with MiXCR, one entry per CDR3 protein. The table records 150,000 to 200,000 distinct CDR3 sequences, around 48% of them present only once. Patients selected for sequencing had displayed CD8+CD57+ cell expansion by flow cytometry. Sequencing was carried out using sorted CD4+, CD8+, or CD8+CD57+ T cells (not recorded which) from PBMCs. These receptors originate from a human donor with aplastic anemia.

The rearrangement links TRBV12-3 or TRBV12-4 to TRBJ2-1; the match to TRBD2 covers 8 bases. Unmatched junction bases numbered 2, after V lost 7 bases and J lost 0 bases. This CDR3 spans 14 amino acids. The CDR3 loop is CASTTSVSYNEQFF. The CDR3 DNA reads TGTGCCAGCACGACTAGCGTCTCCTACAATGAGCAGTTCTTC.

The table lists this clonotype with many counts. This chain links TRBV20-1 with TRBJ2-3, with 8 positions matching TRBD1. The length of the CDR3 is 14 residues. With V trimmed by 6 bases and J by 5 bases, 10 bases remained unmatched. The germline V gene has CDR1 DFQATT and CDR2 SNEGSKA (reference sequence). The CDR3 region has the DNA TGCAGTGCCCCCTTGGCCAGGGGGCGAGATACGCAGTATTTT. This encodes CSAPLARGRDTQYF.

This clonotype was found many times. The chain is built from TRBV7-8 and TRBJ2-7; D may match TRBD1 or TRBD2 (5 bases each). Germline loops: CDR1 SGHVS, CDR2 FQNEAQ. V was cut by 10 bases and J by 6 bases, with 22 bases left in between. CDR3 length equals 14 residues. CDR3 region: CATGQGRVIREQYF. The CDR3 DNA follows: TGTGCCACCGGTCAGGGACGGGTAATACGCGAGCAGTACTTC.

The sample holds many counts of this clonotype. V usage is TRBV6-5 and J usage is TRBJ2-3; 8 bases fit TRBD1. There are 15 residues in the CDR3. The germline V gene has CDR1 MNHEY and CDR2 SVGAGI. The V segment lost 6 bases and the J segment 3 bases; nucleotides outside the gene matches: 8. CDR3 protein: CASRKGQARTDTQYF. In DNA, the CDR3 is TGTGCCAGCAGAAAGGGACAGGCCCGGACAGATACGCAGTATTTT.

This clonotype was counted ten times or more. J is TRBJ2-5 and V is TRBV5-1; no definite D call. CDR1 and CDR2 from the germline V gene are SGHRS and YFSETQ. Trimming pared 0 bases from V and 1 base from J, leaving 7 bases between. CDR3 length: 14 amino acids. The CDR3, as DNA: TGCGCCAGCAGCTTGGCCGACTTCCAAGAGACCCAGTACTTC. This gives the protein CASSLADFQETQYF.

To note about this clonotype: The germline gene is not matched at one end of the junction; a read error may be the cause. This chain connects TRBV5-4 to TRBJ1-1; the D is unclear. Germline V gene lookup returns CDR1 SGHNT and CDR2 YYREEE (reference sequence). The CDR3 totals 11 residues. CDR3 nucleotides: TGTGCCGGCAGCTTGGCTTCAGAAGCTTTCTTT. It yields the protein CAGSLASEAFF.